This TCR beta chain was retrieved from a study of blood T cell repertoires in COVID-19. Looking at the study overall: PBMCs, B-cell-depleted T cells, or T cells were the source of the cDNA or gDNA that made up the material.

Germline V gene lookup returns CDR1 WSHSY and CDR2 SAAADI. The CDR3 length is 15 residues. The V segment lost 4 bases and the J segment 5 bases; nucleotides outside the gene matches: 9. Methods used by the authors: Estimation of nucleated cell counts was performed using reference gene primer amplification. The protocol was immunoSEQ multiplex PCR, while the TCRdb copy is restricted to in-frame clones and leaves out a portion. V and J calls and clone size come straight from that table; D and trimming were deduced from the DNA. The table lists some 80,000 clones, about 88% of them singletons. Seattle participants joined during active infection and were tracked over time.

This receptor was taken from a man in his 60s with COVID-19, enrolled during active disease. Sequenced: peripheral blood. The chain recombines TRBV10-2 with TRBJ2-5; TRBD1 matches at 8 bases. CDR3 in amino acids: CASSGAQGAGETQYF. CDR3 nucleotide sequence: TGCGCCAGCAGTGGTGCTCAGGGGGCGGGGGAGACCCAGTACTTC.